The clone carrying this T cell receptor (beta chain) was observed many times. The source of the sample is a study of CD8+CD57+ T cells in acquired aplastic anemia. Study background: Across the sorted CD4+ and CD8+ cells, DNA amounts averaged about 3 ug.

Genomic DNA served as template for TCR beta VDJ and CDR3 profiling. A single record per CDR3 protein comes from TCRdb applying MiXCR to the reads. The data contain around 170,000 distinct CDR3 sequences, roughly half of them singletons. Trimming cost V 6 bases and J 1 base; bases outside gene matches: 1. Germline-derived CDR1 and CDR2 are LNHDA and SQIVND (reference sequence). This CDR3 is 13 amino acids long. Selection for sequencing was limited to patients who had shown CD8+CD57+ cell expansion by flow cytometry. Severe acquired aplastic anemia was diagnosed in all patients. Therapy had not been given to patients before blood sampling.

The V and J genes are TRBV19 and TRBJ2-7; the match to TRBD1 covers 9 bases. Sequences were obtained from sorted CD4+, CD8+, or CD8+CD57+ T cells (not recorded which) from PBMCs. This sequence was found in a human donor with aplastic anemia. The DNA for the CDR3 is TGTGCCAGTAGGACAGGGGGGTCCTACGAGCAGTACTTC. Translating it yields CASRTGGSYEQYF.